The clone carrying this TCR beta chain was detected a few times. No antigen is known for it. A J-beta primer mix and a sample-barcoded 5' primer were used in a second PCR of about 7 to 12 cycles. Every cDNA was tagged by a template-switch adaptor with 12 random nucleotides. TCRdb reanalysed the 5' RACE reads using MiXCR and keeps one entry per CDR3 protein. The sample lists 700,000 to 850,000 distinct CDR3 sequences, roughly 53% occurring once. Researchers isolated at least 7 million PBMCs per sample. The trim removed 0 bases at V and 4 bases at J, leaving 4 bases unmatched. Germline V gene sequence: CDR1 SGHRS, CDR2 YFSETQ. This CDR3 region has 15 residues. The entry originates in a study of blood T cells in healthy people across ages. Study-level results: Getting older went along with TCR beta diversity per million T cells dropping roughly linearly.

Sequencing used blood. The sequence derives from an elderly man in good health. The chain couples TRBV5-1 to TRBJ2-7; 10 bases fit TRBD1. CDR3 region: CASSLDGQGVYEQYF. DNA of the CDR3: TGCGCCAGCAGCTTGGATGGACAGGGGGTATACGAGCAGTACTTC. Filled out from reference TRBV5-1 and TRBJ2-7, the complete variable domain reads KAGVTQTPRYLIKTRGQQVTLSCSPISGHRSVSWYQQTPGQGLQFLFEYFSETQRNKGNFPGRFSGRQFSNSRSEMNVSTLELGDSALYLCASSLDGQGVYEQYFGPGTRLTVT.